Following are 4 T cell receptor beta chains from one sample sequenced in a study of T-cell memory formation after mild COVID-19. MiXCR, applied by TCRdb to the 5' RACE reads, yields one record per CDR3 protein. The repertoire holds more than 110,000 distinct CDR3 sequences, with 25% as singletons. The sequencing sample was made of PBMCs or a T cell subset sorted from them (not recorded which). The receptors were gathered from an adult woman who had mild COVID-19 (a few samples of this study predate the infection). Cell type and time point are not known.

This clonotype was seen a handful of times. This chain connects TRBV6-5 to TRBJ2-1, with 9 bases matching TRBD2. The V and J ends lost 10 bases and 4 bases, in that order; junction bases with no gene match: 20. The CDR3 spans 18 residues. Germline lookup yields CDR1 MNHEY and CDR2 SVGAGI. Here the CDR3 reads CATRVSGGPSPLYNEQFF. The CDR3 region has the DNA TGTGCCACAAGAGTTAGCGGGGGACCGTCGCCCCTTTACAATGAGCAGTTCTTC.

This clonotype was counted only a few times. This chain uses TRBV9 with TRBJ2-1, with no clear D. The CDR3 runs 14 residues. Trimming pared 3 bases from V and 10 bases from J, leaving 17 bases between. Per germline, CDR1 SGDLS and CDR2 YYNGEE. The CDR3, as DNA: TGTGCCAGCAGCGCCCCCCAGGAACCGTCCGAGCAGTTCTTC. Translating it yields CASSAPQEPSEQFF.

This clonotype was counted ten times or more. The V gene is TRBV9, the J gene TRBJ2-1; 7 positions agree with TRBD2. CDR3 length: 15 residues. From germline, CDR1 is SGDLS and CDR2 YYNGEE. The V gene end was trimmed by 3 bases and the J gene end by 6 bases; junction bases not matched to a gene: 9. The CDR3 region has the DNA TGTGCCAGCAGCGCCTCAAATCGGGGGGTCAATGAGCAGTTCTTC. Translating gives CASSASNRGVNEQFF.

This clonotype was recorded many times. This chain uses TRBV4-3 with TRBJ2-4; D could derive from TRBD1 or TRBD2 (5 bases each). V lost 6 bases, J lost 0 bases, and 12 bases lay in between. The CDR3 consists of 15 residues. Germline values: CDR1 LGHNA, CDR2 YSLEER. This chain's CDR3 is CASSDLGTAKNIQYF. CDR3 coding DNA: TGCGCCAGCAGTGACCTGGGGACAGCCAAAAACATTCAGTACTTC.